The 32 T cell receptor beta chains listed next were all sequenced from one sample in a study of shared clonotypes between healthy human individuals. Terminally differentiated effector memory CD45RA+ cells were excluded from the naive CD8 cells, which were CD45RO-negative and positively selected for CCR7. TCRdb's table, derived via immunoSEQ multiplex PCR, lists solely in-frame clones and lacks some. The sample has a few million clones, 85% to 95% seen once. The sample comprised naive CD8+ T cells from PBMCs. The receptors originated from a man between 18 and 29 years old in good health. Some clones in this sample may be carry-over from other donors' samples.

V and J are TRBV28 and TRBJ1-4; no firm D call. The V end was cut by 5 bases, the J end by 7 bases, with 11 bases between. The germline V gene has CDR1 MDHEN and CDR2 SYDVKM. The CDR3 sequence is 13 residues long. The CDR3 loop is CASSPSEGEKLFF. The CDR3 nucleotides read TGTGCCAGCAGTCCCTCGGAAGGTGAAAAACTGTTTTTT.

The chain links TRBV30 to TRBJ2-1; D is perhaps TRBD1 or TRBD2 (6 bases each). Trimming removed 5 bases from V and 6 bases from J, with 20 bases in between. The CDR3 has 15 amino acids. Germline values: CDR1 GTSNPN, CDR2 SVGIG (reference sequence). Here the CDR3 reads CAWGWGAGPSNEQFF. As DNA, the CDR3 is TGTGCCTGGGGCTGGGGGGCAGGGCCCTCCAATGAGCAGTTCTTC.

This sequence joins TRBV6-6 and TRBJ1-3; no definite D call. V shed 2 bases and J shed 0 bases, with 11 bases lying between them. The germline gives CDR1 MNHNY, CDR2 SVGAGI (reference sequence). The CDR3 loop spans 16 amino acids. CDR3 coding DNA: TGTGCCAGCAGTTACGAGGTAAGAACCTCTGGAAACACCATATATTTT. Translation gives CASSYEVRTSGNTIYF.

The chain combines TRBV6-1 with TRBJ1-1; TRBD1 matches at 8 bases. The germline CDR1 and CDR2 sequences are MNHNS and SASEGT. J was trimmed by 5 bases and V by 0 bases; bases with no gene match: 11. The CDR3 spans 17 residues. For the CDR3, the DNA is TGTGCCAGCAGTGAAGCGCCCGCAGGGGGCGGATGGACTGAAGCTTTCTTT. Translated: CASSEAPAGGGWTEAFF.

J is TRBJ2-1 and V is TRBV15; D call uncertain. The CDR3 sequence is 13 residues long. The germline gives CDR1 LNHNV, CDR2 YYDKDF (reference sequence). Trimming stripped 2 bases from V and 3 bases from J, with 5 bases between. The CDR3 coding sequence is TGTGCCACCAGCAGATCCCTCTACAATGAGCAGTTCTTC. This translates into CATSRSLYNEQFF.

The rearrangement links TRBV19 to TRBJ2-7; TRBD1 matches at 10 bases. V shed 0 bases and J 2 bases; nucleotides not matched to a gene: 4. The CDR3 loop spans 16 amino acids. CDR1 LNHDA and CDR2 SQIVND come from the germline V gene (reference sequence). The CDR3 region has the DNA TGTGCCAGTAGTATAGAGATAGGACAGGGGGCCTACGAGCAGTACTTC. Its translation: CASSIEIGQGAYEQYF.

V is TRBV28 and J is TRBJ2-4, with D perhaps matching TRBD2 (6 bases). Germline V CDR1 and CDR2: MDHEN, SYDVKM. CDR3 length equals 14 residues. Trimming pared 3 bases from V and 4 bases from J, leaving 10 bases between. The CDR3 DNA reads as TGTGCCAGCAGTTTTTTGAGCGGGAAAAACATTCAGTACTTC. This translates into CASSFLSGKNIQYF.

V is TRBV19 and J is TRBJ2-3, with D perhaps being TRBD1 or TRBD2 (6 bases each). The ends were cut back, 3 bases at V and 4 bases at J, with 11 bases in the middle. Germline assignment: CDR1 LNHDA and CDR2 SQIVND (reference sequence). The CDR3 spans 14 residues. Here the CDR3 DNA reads TGTGCCAGTAGTATTTCAGGGGAGGCAGATACGCAGTATTTT. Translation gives CASSISGEADTQYF.

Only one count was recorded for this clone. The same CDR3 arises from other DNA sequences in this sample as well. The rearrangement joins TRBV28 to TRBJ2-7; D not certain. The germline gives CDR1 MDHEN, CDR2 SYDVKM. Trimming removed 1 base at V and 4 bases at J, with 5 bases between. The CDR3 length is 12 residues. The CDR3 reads CASSLSPYEQYF. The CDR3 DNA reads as TGTGCCAGCAGTTTATCCCCGTACGAGCAGTACTTC.

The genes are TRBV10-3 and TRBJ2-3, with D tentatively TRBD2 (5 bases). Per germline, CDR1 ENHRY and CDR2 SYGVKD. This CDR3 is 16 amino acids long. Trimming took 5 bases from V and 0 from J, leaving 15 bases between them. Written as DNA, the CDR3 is TGTGCCATCAGTTCCCCCAAAGGACTTAGCACAGATACGCAGTATTTT. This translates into CAISSPKGLSTDTQYF.

The CDR3 loop reads CASSERAGDEQFF. The CDR3 DNA is TGTGCCAGCAGTGAACGTGCCGGGGATGAGCAGTTCTTC. This sequence joins TRBV2 and TRBJ2-1; D may be TRBD2 (5 bases). The CDR3 is 13 residues long. Germline V gene lookup returns CDR1 SNHLY and CDR2 FYNNEI. Trimming took off 2 bases at V and 8 bases at J, with 10 bases between the two ends.

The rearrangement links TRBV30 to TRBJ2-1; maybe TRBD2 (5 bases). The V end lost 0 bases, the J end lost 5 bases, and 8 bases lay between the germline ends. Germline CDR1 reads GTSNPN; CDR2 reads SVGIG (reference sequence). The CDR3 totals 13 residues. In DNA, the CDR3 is TGTGCCTGGAGTGTAGGGAGAAACAATGAGCAGTTCTTC. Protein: CAWSVGRNNEQFF.

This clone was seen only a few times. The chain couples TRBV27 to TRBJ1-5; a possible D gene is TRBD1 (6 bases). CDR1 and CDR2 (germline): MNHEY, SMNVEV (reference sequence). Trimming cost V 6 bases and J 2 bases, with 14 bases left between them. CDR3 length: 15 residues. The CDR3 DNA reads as TGTGCCAGCAGGGACCGGGCAGGGGGCAATCAGCCCCAGCATTTT. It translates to CASRDRAGGNQPQHF.

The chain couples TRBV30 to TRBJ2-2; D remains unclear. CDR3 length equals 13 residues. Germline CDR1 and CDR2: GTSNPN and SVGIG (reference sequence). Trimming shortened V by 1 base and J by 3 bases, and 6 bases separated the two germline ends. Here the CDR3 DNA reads TGTGCCTGGAGTGGTAGTTACACCGGGGAGCTGTTTTTT. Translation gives CAWSGSYTGELFF.

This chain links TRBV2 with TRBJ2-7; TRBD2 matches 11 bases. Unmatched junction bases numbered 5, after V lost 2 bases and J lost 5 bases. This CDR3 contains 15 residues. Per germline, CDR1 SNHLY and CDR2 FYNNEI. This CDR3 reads CASSEWVAGGNEQYF. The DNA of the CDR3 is TGTGCCAGCAGTGAATGGGTAGCGGGAGGGAACGAGCAGTACTTC. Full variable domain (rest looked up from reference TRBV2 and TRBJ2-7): EPEVTQTPSHQVTQMGQEVILRCVPISNHLYFYWYRQILGQKVEFLVSFYNNEISEKSEIFDDQFSVERPDGSNFTLKIRSTKLEDSAMYFCASSEWVAGGNEQYFGPGTRLTVT.

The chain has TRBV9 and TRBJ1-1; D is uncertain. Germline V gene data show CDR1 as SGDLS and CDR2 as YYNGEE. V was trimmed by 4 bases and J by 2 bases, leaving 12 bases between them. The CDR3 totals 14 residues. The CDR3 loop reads CASSPRDFNTEAFF. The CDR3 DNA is TGTGCCAGCAGCCCTAGGGATTTTAACACTGAAGCTTTCTTT.

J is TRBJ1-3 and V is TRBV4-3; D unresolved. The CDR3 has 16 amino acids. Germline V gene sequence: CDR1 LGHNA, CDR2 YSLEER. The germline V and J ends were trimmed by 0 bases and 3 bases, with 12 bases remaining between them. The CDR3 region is CASSQDHVSNGNTIYF. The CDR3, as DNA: TGCGCCAGCAGCCAAGATCATGTATCAAATGGAAACACCATATATTTT.

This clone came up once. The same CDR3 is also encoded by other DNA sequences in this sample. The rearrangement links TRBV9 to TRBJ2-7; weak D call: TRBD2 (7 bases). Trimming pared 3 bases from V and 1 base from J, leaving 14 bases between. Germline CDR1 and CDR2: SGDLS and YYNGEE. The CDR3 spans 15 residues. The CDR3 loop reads CASSEGGRSSYEQYF. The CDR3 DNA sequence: TGTGCCAGCAGCGAGGGGGGGAGAAGTTCCTACGAGCAGTACTTC.

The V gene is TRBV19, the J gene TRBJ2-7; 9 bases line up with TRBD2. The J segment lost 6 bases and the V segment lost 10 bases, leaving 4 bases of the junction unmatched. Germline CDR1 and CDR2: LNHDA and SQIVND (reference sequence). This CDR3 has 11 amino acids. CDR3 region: CATVAGVEQYF. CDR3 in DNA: TGTGCCACCGTAGCGGGAGTCGAGCAGTACTTC. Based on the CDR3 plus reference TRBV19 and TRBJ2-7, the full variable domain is DGGITQSPKYLFRKEGQNVTLSCEQNLNHDAMYWYRQDPGQGLRLIYYSQIVNDFQKGDIAEGYSVSREKKESFPLTVTSAQKNPTAFYLCATVAGVEQYFGPGTRLTVT.

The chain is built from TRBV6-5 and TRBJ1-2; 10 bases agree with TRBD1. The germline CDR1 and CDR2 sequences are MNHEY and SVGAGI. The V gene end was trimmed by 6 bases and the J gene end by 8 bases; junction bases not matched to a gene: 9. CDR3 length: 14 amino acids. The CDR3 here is CASRPRQGAEGYTF. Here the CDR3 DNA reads TGTGCCAGCAGACCACGACAGGGGGCTGAGGGCTACACCTTC.

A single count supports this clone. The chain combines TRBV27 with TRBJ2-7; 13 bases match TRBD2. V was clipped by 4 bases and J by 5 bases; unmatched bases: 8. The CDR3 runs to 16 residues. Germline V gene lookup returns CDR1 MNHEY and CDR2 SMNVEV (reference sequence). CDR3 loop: CASSSWTSGSFDEQYF. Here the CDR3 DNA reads TGTGCCAGCAGTTCCTGGACTAGCGGGAGTTTCGACGAGCAGTACTTC.

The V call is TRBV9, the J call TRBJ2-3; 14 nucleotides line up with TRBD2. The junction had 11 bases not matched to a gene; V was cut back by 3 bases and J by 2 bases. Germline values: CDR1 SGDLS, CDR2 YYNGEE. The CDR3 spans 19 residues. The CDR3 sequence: CASSAGGTSGSRITDTQYF. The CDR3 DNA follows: TGTGCCAGCAGCGCGGGGGGGACTAGCGGGAGTCGGATCACAGATACGCAGTATTTT.

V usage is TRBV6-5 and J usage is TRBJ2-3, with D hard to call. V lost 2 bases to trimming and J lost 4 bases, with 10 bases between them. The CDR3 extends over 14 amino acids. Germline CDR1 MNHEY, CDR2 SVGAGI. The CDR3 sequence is CASSYELTADTQYF. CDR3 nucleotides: TGTGCCAGCAGTTACGAGCTAACAGCAGATACGCAGTATTTT.

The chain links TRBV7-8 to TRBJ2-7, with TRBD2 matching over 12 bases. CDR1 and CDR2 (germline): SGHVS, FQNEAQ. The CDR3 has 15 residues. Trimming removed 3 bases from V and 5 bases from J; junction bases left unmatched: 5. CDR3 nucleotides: TGTGCCAGCAGCTTCAGACTAGCGGGAGTCGACGAGCAGTACTTC. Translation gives CASSFRLAGVDEQYF.

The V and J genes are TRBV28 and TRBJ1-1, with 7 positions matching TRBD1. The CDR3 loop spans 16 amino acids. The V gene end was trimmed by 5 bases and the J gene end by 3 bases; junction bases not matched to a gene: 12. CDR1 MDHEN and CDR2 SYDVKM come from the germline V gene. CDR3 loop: CASSDRQGRGDTEAFF. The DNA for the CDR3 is TGTGCCAGCAGTGACCGACAGGGAAGGGGCGACACTGAAGCTTTCTTT.

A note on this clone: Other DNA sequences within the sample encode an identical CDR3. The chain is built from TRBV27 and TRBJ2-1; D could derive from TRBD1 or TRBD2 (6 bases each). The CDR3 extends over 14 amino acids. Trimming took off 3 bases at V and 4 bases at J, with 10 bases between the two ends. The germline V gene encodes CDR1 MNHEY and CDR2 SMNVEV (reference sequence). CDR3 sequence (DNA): TGTGCCAGCAGTTTGACAGGAGGGTACAATGAGCAGTTCTTC. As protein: CASSLTGGYNEQFF.

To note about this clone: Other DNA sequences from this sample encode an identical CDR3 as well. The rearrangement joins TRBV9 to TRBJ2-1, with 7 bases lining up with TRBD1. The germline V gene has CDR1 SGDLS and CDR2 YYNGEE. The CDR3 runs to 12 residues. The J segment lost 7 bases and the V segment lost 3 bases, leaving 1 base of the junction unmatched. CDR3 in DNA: TGTGCCAGCAGCGCCAGGGGGAATGAGCAGTTCTTC. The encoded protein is CASSARGNEQFF.

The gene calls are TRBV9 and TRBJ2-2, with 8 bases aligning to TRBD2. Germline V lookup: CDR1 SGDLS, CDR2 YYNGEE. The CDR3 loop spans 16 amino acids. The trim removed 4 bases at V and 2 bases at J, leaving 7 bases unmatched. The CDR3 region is CASSSPGLDNTGELFF. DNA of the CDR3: TGTGCCAGCAGCTCGCCGGGACTAGATAACACCGGGGAGCTGTTTTTT. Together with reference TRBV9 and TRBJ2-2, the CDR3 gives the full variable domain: DSGVTQTPKHLITATGQRVTLRCSPRSGDLSVYWYQQSLDQGLQFLIQYYNGEERAKGNILERFSAQQFPDLHSELNLSSLELGDSALYFCASSSPGLDNTGELFFGEGSRLTVL.

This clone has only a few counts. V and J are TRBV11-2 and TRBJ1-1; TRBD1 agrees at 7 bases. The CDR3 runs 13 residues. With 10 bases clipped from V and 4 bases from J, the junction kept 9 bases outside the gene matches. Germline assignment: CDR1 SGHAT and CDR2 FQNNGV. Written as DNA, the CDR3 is TGTGCCACCACTGGGCAGGGGGGCACTGAAGCTTTCTTT. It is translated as CATTGQGGTEAFF. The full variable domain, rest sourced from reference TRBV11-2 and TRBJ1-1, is EAGVAQSPRYKIIEKRQSVAFWCNPISGHATLYWYQQILGQGPKLLIQFQNNGVVDDSQLPKDRFSAERLKGVDSTLKIQPAKLEDSAVYLCATTGQGGTEAFFGQGTRLTVV.

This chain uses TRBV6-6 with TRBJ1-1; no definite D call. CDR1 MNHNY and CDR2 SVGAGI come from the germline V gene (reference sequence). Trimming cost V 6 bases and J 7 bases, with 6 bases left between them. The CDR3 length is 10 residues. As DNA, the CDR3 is TGTGCCAGCAGGGGTATTGAAGCTTTCTTT. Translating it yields CASRGIEAFF.

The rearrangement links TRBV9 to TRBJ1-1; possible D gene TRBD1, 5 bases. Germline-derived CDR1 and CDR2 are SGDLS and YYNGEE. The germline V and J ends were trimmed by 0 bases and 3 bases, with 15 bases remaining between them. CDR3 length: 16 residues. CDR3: CASSVGRGWADTEAFF. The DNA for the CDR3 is TGTGCCAGCAGCGTAGGGAGGGGCTGGGCGGACACTGAAGCTTTCTTT.

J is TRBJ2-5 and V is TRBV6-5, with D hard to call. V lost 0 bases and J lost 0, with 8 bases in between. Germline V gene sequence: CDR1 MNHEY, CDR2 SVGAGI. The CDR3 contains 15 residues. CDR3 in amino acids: CASSYSSANQETQYF. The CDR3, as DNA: TGTGCCAGCAGTTACTCGTCAGCAAACCAAGAGACCCAGTACTTC.